The sequence of this T cell receptor (beta chain) was determined in a study of T cells in localized non-small cell lung cancer. Study conclusions and caveats: Heterogeneity cannot be ruled out, as sequencing used one tumor region only. Tumor trailed uninvolved adjacent lung in T cell clonality, which peaked there. When the top 100 tumor clones were examined, a median roughly 62 of them also appeared in the adjacent lung, which was paired and uninvolved.

Generated by immunoSEQ multiplex PCR, the TCRdb table keeps only in-frame clones and is missing some. The profile covers about 25,000 clones, with around 90% appearing a single time and nearly 15% taken by the ten largest. The CDR3 loop spans 18 amino acids. V shed 1 base, J shed 6 bases, and the junction held 11 bases outside the gene matches. Germline V gene data show CDR1 as MGHRA and CDR2 as YSYEKL. About this clone itself: As yet, its antigen is unknown.

This TCR was sampled from a man between 35 and 75 years old with stage III squamous cell lung carcinoma. Source: peripheral blood, taken before any cancer treatment. The chain combines TRBV4-1 with TRBJ2-1; TRBD2 agrees at 11 bases. The CDR3 DNA is TGCGCCAGCAGCCAAGTTCACCTCGGGACTAGCGGCACCAATGAGCAGTTCTTC. Translating gives CASSQVHLGTSGTNEQFF.